What follows is one TCR beta chain and its context. The source of the sample is a study of response to subunit inactivated influenza vaccine. TCRdb used MiXCR to reprocess the RT-PCR reads, holding one entry per CDR3 protein. The sample carries roughly 460,000 distinct CDR3 sequences, about 10% recorded once. The J segment lost 4 bases and the V segment lost 7 bases, leaving 12 bases of the junction unmatched. Per the germline V gene, CDR1 is MNHNS and CDR2 is SASEGT. CDR3 length: 15 amino acids. Sequencing was performed on PBMCs from blood, taken about 40 days after vaccination. This TCR derives from a man aged 50-60 years who received an inactivated influenza vaccine. The chain employs TRBV6-1 and TRBJ1-1; 7 bases are shared with TRBD1. The CDR3 DNA reads TGTGCCAGCAACTTAAACAGGGGTGGTAGCACTGAAGCTTTCTTT. This encodes CASNLNRGGSTEAFF.